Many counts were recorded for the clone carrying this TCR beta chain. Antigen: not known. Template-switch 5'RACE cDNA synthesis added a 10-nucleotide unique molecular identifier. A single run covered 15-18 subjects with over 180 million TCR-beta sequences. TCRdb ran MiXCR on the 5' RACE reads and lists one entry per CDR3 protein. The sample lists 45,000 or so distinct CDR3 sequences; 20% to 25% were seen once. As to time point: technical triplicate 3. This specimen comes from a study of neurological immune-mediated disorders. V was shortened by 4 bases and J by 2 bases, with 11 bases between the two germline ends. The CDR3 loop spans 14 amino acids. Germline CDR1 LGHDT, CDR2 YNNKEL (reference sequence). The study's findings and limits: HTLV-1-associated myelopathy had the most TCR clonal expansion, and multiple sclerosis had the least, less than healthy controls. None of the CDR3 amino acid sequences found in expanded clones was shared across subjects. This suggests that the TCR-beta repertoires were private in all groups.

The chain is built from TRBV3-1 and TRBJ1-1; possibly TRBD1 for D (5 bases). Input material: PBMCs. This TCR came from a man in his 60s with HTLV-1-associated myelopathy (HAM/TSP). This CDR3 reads CASSRSGTNTEAFF. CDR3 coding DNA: TGTGCCAGCAGCCGCTCTGGGACTAACACTGAAGCTTTCTTT.